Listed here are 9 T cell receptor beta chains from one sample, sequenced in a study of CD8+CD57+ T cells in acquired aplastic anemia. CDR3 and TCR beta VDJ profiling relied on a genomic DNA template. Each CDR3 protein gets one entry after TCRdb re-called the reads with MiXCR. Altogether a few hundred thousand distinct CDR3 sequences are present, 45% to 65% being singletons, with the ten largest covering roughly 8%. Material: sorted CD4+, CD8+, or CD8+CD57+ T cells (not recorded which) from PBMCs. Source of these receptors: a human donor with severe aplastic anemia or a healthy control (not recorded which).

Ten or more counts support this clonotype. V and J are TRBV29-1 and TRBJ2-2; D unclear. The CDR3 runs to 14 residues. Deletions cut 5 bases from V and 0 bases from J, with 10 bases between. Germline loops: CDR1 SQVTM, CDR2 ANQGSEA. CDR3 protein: CSVLVGPNTGELFF. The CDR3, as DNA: TGCAGCGTTCTAGTCGGACCGAACACCGGGGAGCTGTTTTTT.

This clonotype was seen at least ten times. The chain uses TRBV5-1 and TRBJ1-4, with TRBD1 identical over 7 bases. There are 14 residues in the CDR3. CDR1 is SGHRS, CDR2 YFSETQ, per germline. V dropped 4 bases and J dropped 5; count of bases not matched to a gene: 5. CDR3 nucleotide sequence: TGCGCCAGCAGCGGGGGGACAGAGAATGAAAAACTGTTTTTT. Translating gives CASSGGTENEKLFF.

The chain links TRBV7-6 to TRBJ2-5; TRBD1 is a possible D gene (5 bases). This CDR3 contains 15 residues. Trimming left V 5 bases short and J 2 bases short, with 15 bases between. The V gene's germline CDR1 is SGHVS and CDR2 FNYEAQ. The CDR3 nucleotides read TGTGCCAGCAGCCCATTCGGCGGACAACAAGAGACCCAGTACTTC. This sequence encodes CASSPFGGQQETQYF.

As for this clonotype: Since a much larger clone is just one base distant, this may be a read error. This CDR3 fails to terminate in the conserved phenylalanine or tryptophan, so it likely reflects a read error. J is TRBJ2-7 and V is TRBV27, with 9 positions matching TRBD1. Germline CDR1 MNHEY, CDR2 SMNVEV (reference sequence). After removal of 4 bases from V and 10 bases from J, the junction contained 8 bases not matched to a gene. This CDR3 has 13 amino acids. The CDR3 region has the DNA TGTGCCAGCAGTTCAGGACAGGGGATACACCAGTACCTC. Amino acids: CASSSGQGIHQYL.

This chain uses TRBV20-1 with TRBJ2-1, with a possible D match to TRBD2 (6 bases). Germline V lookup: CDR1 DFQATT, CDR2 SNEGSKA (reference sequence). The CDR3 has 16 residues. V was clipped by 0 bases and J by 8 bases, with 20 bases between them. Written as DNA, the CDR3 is TGCAGTGCTAGAGATATCGAGGGGACTTCTAGCGATGAGCAGTTCTTC. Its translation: CSARDIEGTSSDEQFF.

CDR3 in amino acids: CASTDRGGYGYTF. The CDR3 region has the DNA TGTGCCAGCACGGACAGGGGTGGCTATGGCTACACCTTC. The chain uses TRBV12-3 or TRBV12-4 and TRBJ1-2; TRBD1 matches 9 bases. This CDR3 region has 13 residues. Losses at the gene ends were 7 bases for V and 4 bases for J; bases not matched to a gene: 4.

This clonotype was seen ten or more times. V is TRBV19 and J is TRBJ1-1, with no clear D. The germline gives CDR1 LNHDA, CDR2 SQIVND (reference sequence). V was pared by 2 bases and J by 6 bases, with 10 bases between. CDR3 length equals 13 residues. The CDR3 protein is CASSINGPAEAFF. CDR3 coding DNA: TGTGCCAGTAGTATAAACGGACCAGCTGAAGCTTTCTTT.

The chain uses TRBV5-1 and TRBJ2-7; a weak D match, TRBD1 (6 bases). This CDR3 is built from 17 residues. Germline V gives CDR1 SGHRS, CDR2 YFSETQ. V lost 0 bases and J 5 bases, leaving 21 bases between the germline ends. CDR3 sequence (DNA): TGCGCCAGCAGCTTGGAACCCTGGGGGCAGGGGAGCCACGAGCAGTACTTC. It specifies CASSLEPWGQGSHEQYF. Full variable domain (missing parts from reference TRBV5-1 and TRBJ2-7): KAGVTQTPRYLIKTRGQQVTLSCSPISGHRSVSWYQQTPGQGLQFLFEYFSETQRNKGNFPGRFSGRQFSNSRSEMNVSTLELGDSALYLCASSLEPWGQGSHEQYFGPGTRLTVT.

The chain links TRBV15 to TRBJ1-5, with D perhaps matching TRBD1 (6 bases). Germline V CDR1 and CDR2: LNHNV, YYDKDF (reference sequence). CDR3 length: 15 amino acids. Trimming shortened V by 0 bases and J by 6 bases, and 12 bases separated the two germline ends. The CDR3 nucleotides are TGTGCCACCAGCAGAGACTCGCGGGGGCCTCAGCCCCAGCATTTT. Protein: CATSRDSRGPQPQHF. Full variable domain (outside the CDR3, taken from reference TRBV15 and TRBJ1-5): DAMVIQNPRYQVTQFGKPVTLSCSQTLNHNVMYWYQQKSSQAPKLLFHYYDKDFNNEADTPDNFQSRRPNTSFCFLDIRSPGLGDTAMYLCATSRDSRGPQPQHFGDGTRLSIL.